The clone carrying this T cell receptor (beta chain) was observed at least ten times. This specimen comes from a study of Graves' ophthalmopathy and Graves' hyperthyroidism. This CDR3 spans 12 amino acids. The germline V gene has CDR1 ENHRY and CDR2 SYGVKD. RNA transcripts served as template for amplifying TCR beta CDR3 sequences. Second-round multiplex PCR came after first-round RT-PCR with HTBI primers. Each CDR3 protein is one row after TCRdb ran MiXCR on the multiplex PCR reads. The table lists nearly 400,000 distinct CDR3 sequences, about 17% of them singletons. This chain connects TRBV10-3 to TRBJ1-3; D unclear. Sequenced: peripheral blood. This receptor was obtained from a young woman with Graves' ophthalmopathy. CDR3 DNA sequence: TGTGCTTCGGGCGCGTCTGGAAACACCATATATTTT. The encoded protein is CASGASGNTIYF.